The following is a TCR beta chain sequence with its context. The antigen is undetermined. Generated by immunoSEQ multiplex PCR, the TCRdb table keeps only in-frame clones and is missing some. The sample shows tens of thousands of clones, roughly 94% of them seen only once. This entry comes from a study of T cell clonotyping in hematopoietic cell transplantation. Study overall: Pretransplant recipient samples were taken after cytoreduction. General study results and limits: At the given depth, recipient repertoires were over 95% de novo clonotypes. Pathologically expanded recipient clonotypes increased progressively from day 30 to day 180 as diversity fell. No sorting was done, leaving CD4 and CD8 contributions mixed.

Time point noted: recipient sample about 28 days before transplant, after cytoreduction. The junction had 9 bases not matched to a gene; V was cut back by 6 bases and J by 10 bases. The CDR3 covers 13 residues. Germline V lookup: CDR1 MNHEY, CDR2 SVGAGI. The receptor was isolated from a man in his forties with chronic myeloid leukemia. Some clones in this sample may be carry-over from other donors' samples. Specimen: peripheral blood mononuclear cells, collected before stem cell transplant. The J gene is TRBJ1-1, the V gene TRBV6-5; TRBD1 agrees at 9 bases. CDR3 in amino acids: CASSRGTGSVAFF. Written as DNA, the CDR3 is TGTGCCAGCAGCCGCGGGACAGGGAGCGTAGCTTTCTTT.